Here is one T cell receptor beta chain with its context. Its antigen is still unknown. There are no base qualities to consult, and no much larger clone falls within one base. CDR1 and CDR2 were assigned from the germline V gene (reference sequence) as LNHDA and SQIVND. Relative to germline, V is 1 base shorter and J is 3 bases shorter, with 6 bases between their ends. The cysteine opens and the phenylalanine closes a CDR3 of 13 amino acids. CDR3 DNA is the only sequence kept; it has 39 bases, read in frame from the first base. Genomic DNA was used as template for profiling of TCR beta VDJ combinations and CDR3 sequences. TCR repertoire sequencing was run on an Illumina HiSeq 2000. In the source study's methods: Repertoire assessment relied on Simpson's diversity index, CDR3 size and DJ length profiles, and TRBV/TRBJ rearrangement plots. Whichever DNA sequence was most abundant in the deep sequencing data was defined as the immunodominant clone. CDR3 amino acid sequences were screened for sharing across subjects and compared with published repertoires and the VDJdb database. TCRdb trimmed the raw reads at Q25, called clones with MiXCR and kept productive beta chains. Every entry covers one CDR3 protein and lists the most common genes and DNA from its rows. The V and J calls shown here were made by TCRdb, not taken from the authors' results. For this sample there are around 170,000 distinct CDR3 sequences; more than 45% appear just once. About 2.9% of the sample is taken by the ten largest.

Patients chosen for sequencing had shown expansion of CD8+CD57+ cells by flow cytometry. Every patient had severe acquired aplastic anemia, diagnosed using the International Study of Aplastic Anemia and Agranulocytosis and Camitta criteria. No therapy had been received by the patients at the time of blood sampling. In this study, sorted CD4+ and CD8+ T cells from the blood of healthy subjects and of severe aplastic anemia patients had their TCR repertoires deep-sequenced. In the USA, patient enrollment took place under clinicaltrials.gov protocols 00001620, 01623167, 00001397, 00071045, 00081523 and 00961064. Ficoll-Paque density gradient centrifugation was used to isolate peripheral blood mononuclear cells. CD4+ and CD8+ T cells were sorted by FACS or magnetic beads before DNA extraction. This specimen belongs to a study of CD8+CD57+ T cells in acquired aplastic anemia (dated by TCRdb to between 2017 and 2018). For the study in its entirety: A mean of approximately 3 ug of DNA, ranging from roughly 0.19 to 30 ug, was extracted from sorted CD4+ and CD8+ cells. A CD8+CD57+ expansion meant a frequency higher than the mean frequency seen in healthy subjects. Study-wide conclusions, independent of this receptor: Patients and healthy controls showed no significant difference in CD8+ Simpson's diversity (P=0.060). Around 31 CD8+ CDR3 sequences were shared between patients and controls but appeared highly expressed in patients and within their immunodominant clones.

The sequence was obtained from a human donor with aplastic anemia. The sequence joins TRBV19 to TRBJ1-2; no D gene call is confident. Material: sorted CD4+, CD8+, or CD8+CD57+ T cells (not recorded which) from PBMCs. The CDR3 reads CASSIAGDYGYTF. Here is the DNA: TGTGCCAGTAGTATAGCTGGGGACTATGGCTACACCTTC.